This T cell receptor beta chain is drawn from a study of blood T cell repertoires in COVID-19. Study context: Samples of COVID-19 (acute and convalescent) were obtained from the United States, Italy and Spain. PBMCs, B-cell-depleted T cells, or T cells provided the cDNA or gDNA that made up the material.

In the authors' methods: Estimation of nucleated cell counts relied on the amplification of reference gene primers. Clones were read by immunoSEQ multiplex PCR, and TCRdb kept only the in-frame ones, dropping some. That table supplies the V and J calls and clone size; D and trimming were determined from the DNA. The table records about 12,000 clones, less than 85% of them present only once. The sequence was obtained from a human donor in a cohort sampled during active COVID-19. The sample taken for sequencing was peripheral blood.

This CDR3 reads CASSSAGEMNTGELFF. The CDR3 DNA follows: TGTGCCAGCAGCTCGGCGGGGGAGATGAACACCGGGGAGCTGTTTTTT. This rearrangement joins TRBV5-6 to TRBJ2-2; TRBD2 matches at 7 bases. CDR3 size: 16 residues. The V gene's germline CDR1 is SGHDT and CDR2 YYEEEE. V shed 3 bases and J 1 base; nucleotides not matched to a gene: 6.